The clone carrying this TCR beta chain was seen a few times. Method: immunoSEQ multiplex PCR; TCRdb's copy keeps in-frame clones and lacks some. The sample lists around 200,000 clones, under 90% occurring once. Germline V CDR1 and CDR2: LNHDA, SQIVND (reference sequence). V was pared by 3 bases and J by 4 bases, with 7 bases of the junction left unmatched. This CDR3 contains 17 residues. The data are from a study of blood T cell repertoires in COVID-19. Study at large: Whether acute or convalescent, the COVID-19 samples came from the United States, Italy and Spain. In each case, the material was cDNA or gDNA derived from T cells, B-cell-depleted T cells, or PBMCs.

The TCR originated in a human donor in a cohort sampled during active COVID-19. Sequences were obtained from peripheral blood. The chain carries TRBV19 and TRBJ1-5; 12 positions match TRBD1. The CDR3 spells CASSMRDRGLNNQPQHF. The CDR3 coding sequence is TGTGCCAGTAGTATGAGGGACAGGGGGCTGAATAATCAGCCCCAGCATTTT.